These 23 T cell receptor beta chains came from one sample sequenced in a study of blood T cells in healthy people across ages. The second PCR ran about 6 to 11 cycles with a sample-barcoded 5' primer and J-beta primers. In TCRdb, the 5' RACE reads were re-called with MiXCR into one record per CDR3 protein. The sample carries around 1,100,000 distinct CDR3 sequences, more than 30% recorded once. Source material: blood. These receptors all stem from a man aged 18 to 29 in good health.

The chain employs TRBV27 and TRBJ2-7; D uncertain. Trimming removed 5 bases from V and 7 bases from J, with 18 bases in between. CDR3 length equals 14 residues. Germline assignment: CDR1 MNHEY and CDR2 SMNVEV (reference sequence). The CDR3 DNA reads TGTGCCAGCAGTAACCCCGTTACCGTGGGTGAGCAGTACTTC. It translates to CASSNPVTVGEQYF.

The chain recombines TRBV20-1 with TRBJ2-1; perhaps TRBD2 as D (6 bases). CDR1 is DFQATT and CDR2 is SNEGSKA in the germline V gene (reference sequence). The CDR3 extends over 16 amino acids. Between the trimmed V and J ends, which lost 1 base and 8 bases, there was a span of 21 bases. The CDR3 protein is CSARGMGREVLDEQFF. CDR3 coding DNA: TGCAGTGCTAGAGGAATGGGCAGGGAGGTTTTGGATGAGCAGTTCTTC.

The rearrangement uses TRBV3-1 and TRBJ1-1; no firm D call. The germline V gene encodes CDR1 LGHDT and CDR2 YNNKEL (reference sequence). The CDR3 loop spans 15 amino acids. Trimming cost V 5 bases and J 4 bases, with 17 bases left between them. DNA of the CDR3: TGTGCCAGCAGCGGGTCGGCCTCAGGCGGCACTGAAGCTTTCTTT. This gives the protein CASSGSASGGTEAFF.

DNA for the CDR3: TGTGCCAGCAGCCCTCCGGACAGGGGGTCTAACTATGGCTACACCTTC. Residues: CASSPPDRGSNYGYTF. The rearrangement uses TRBV14 and TRBJ1-2; 10 bases line up with TRBD1. The germline gives CDR1 SGHDN, CDR2 FVKESK. Trimming removed 4 bases from V and 0 bases from J; junction bases left unmatched: 5. CDR3 length: 16 amino acids.

In DNA, the CDR3 is TGTGCCAGCAGCCCACAGGGGCCGAACACCATATATTTT. This gives the protein CASSPQGPNTIYF. The chain is built from TRBV28 and TRBJ1-3; TRBD1 aligns across 7 bases. This CDR3 has 13 residues. Germline lookup yields CDR1 MDHEN and CDR2 SYDVKM. The junction had 6 bases not matched to a gene; V was cut back by 6 bases and J by 7 bases. Full variable domain (remainder filled in from reference TRBV28 and TRBJ1-3): DVKVTQSSRYLVKRTGEKVFLECVQDMDHENMFWYRQDPGLGLRLIYFSYDVKMKEKGDIPEGYSVSREKKERFSLILESASTNQTSMYLCASSPQGPNTIYFGEGSWLTVV.

Ten or more counts support this clonotype. The J gene is TRBJ2-1, the V gene TRBV20-1; 7 bases are shared with TRBD1. The CDR3 length is 15 residues. Looked up from germline, CDR1 is DFQATT and CDR2 is SNEGSKA (reference sequence). The V segment lost 6 bases and the J segment 5 bases; nucleotides outside the gene matches: 13. The CDR3 nucleotides read TGCAGTGCCAGCAACAGGGGTATCGAAAACAATGAGCAGTTCTTC. Translation: CSASNRGIENNEQFF.

The chain joins TRBV4-3 to TRBJ1-4; possibly TRBD1 for D (6 bases). Germline assignment: CDR1 LGHNA and CDR2 YSLEER. Trimming took 4 bases from V and 8 from J, leaving 14 bases between them. The CDR3 contains 14 residues. CDR3 in amino acids: CASSPRGPREKLFF. CDR3 sequence (DNA): TGCGCCAGCAGCCCGCGGGGGCCTCGCGAAAAACTGTTTTTT.

This clonotype has just a few counts. The chain carries TRBV4-3 and TRBJ2-6; no definite D call. With 1 base removed from V and 4 bases from J, the gap between germline ends came to 17 bases. Germline V gene lookup returns CDR1 LGHNA and CDR2 YSLEER. The CDR3 is made up of 18 amino acids. For the CDR3, the DNA is TGCGCCAGCAGCCAAGGTCGTACTAAGTTATGGGGGGCCAACGTCCTGACTTTC. Protein sequence: CASSQGRTKLWGANVLTF.

This clonotype was picked up a small number of times. The chain couples TRBV12-3 or TRBV12-4 to TRBJ1-2; the match to TRBD1 covers 10 bases. The CDR3 totals 16 residues. The J segment lost 0 bases and the V segment lost 6 bases, leaving 7 bases of the junction unmatched. The CDR3 region is CASRGGQGISNYGYTF. The CDR3 coding sequence is TGTGCCAGCAGGGGGGGACAGGGGATTTCTAACTATGGCTACACCTTC.

In nucleotides, the CDR3 is TGTGCCAGCAGTGTGGCGGGAGAACAAGAGACCCAGTACTTC. This translates into CASSVAGEQETQYF. This chain links TRBV6-2 or TRBV6-3 with TRBJ2-5; TRBD2 matches 7 bases. J was trimmed by 2 bases and V by 5 bases; bases with no gene match: 5. The length of the CDR3 is 14 residues. The germline V gene encodes CDR1 MNHEY and CDR2 SVGEGT.

This chain links TRBV5-1 with TRBJ2-5; TRBD1 or TRBD2 may be the D gene (6 bases each). The end of the DNA fits TRBJ2-7 better, so the J call may be wrong. Germline CDR1 SGHRS, CDR2 YFSETQ. The CDR3 extends over 14 amino acids. The CDR3 loop reads CASSSGALVDEQYF. The CDR3 DNA reads as TGCGCCAGCAGTTCGGGGGCATTAGTCGACGAGCAGTACTTC.

The chain combines TRBV5-5 with TRBJ2-1; D gene uncertain. The CDR3 has 15 amino acids. The V gene lost 0 bases and the J gene lost 8 bases, with 15 bases spanning the gap. Germline V CDR1 and CDR2: SGHKS, YYEKEE (reference sequence). The CDR3, as DNA: TGTGCCAGCAGCTTGGAATGTCGGGTGGTCGATGAGCAGTTCTTC. This translates into CASSLECRVVDEQFF.

The chain has TRBV3-1 and TRBJ2-2; perhaps D is TRBD1 or TRBD2 (5 bases each). Per germline, CDR1 LGHDT and CDR2 YNNKEL (reference sequence). This CDR3 spans 15 amino acids. The V gene lost 0 bases and the J gene lost 7 bases, with 12 bases spanning the gap. For the CDR3, the DNA is TGTGCCAGCAGCCAAGATTGGGGGTCTTTCGGGGAGCTGTTTTTT. Protein product: CASSQDWGSFGELFF.

This chain connects TRBV7-2 to TRBJ1-1; no definite D call. Between the trimmed V and J ends, which lost 2 bases and 3 bases, there was a span of 13 bases. Germline V gene sequence: CDR1 SGHTA, CDR2 FQGNSA. This CDR3 is 15 amino acids long. CDR3 in amino acids: CASSLMSGEDTEAFF. For the CDR3, the DNA is TGTGCCAGCAGCTTAATGTCTGGGGAGGACACTGAAGCTTTCTTT.

V and J are TRBV4-1 and TRBJ2-3, with TRBD2 matching 14 bases. Germline V gene lookup returns CDR1 MGHRA and CDR2 YSYEKL. This CDR3 is 19 amino acids long. The trim removed 0 bases at V and 0 bases at J, leaving 5 bases unmatched. The CDR3 sequence: CASSQESGTSGGSTDTQYF. The DNA for the CDR3 is TGCGCCAGCAGCCAAGAGAGCGGGACTAGCGGGGGAAGCACAGATACGCAGTATTTT.

The chain is built from TRBV6-6 and TRBJ1-5; D unclear. CDR3 length equals 14 residues. Germline V gene sequence: CDR1 MNHNY, CDR2 SVGAGI (reference sequence). The V and J ends lost 5 bases and 0 bases respectively, with 8 bases between them. CDR3 amino acids: CASSNTNSNQPQHF. The CDR3 DNA reads as TGTGCCAGCAGTAACACCAATAGCAATCAGCCCCAGCATTTT.

This chain joins TRBV10-3 and TRBJ2-1; TRBD2 agrees at 12 bases. This CDR3 contains 14 residues. After removal of 10 bases from V and 8 bases from J, the junction contained 9 bases not matched to a gene. Germline V gives CDR1 ENHRY, CDR2 SYGVKD. As DNA, the CDR3 is TGTGCCACCTGTGCTAGCGGGGGGGTTTATGAGCAGTTCTTC. Protein: CATCASGGVYEQFF.

This clonotype was seen only a few times. CDR3 nucleotides: TGTGCCAGCAGTTACTCGATAGGGGCCAGCGCGGTTCTTGAAGCTTTCTTT. Translated, it gives CASSYSIGASAVLEAFF. The gene calls are TRBV6-2 or TRBV6-3 and TRBJ1-1; a possible D gene is TRBD1 (5 bases). The germline V and J ends were trimmed by 0 bases and 7 bases, with 21 bases remaining between them. The CDR3 runs to 17 residues. Germline lookup yields CDR1 MNHEY and CDR2 SVGEGT.

This clonotype was observed a handful of times. One end of the junction is discordant with germline, which a read error may explain. The chain's CDR3 is CASSLDRYNSPLHF. In nucleotides, the CDR3 is TGTGCCAGCAGTTTAGACCGATATAATTCACCCCTCCACTTT. The chain combines TRBV11-2 with TRBJ1-6; the D is unclear. This CDR3 has 14 residues. Germline V gene data show CDR1 as SGHAT and CDR2 as FQNNGV.

This clonotype has more than one count but fewer than ten. The chain joins TRBV4-3 to TRBJ1-2; the D gene is possibly TRBD1 (5 bases). V shed 0 bases and J shed 4 bases, with 12 bases lying between them. The CDR3 runs 15 residues. Germline loops: CDR1 LGHNA, CDR2 YSLEER. The chain's CDR3 is CASSQEVRQFYGYTF. DNA of the CDR3: TGCGCCAGCAGCCAAGAAGTAAGACAGTTCTATGGCTACACCTTC.

V gene TRBV5-5 combines with J gene TRBJ2-3; no clear D. Germline V CDR1 and CDR2: SGHKS, YYEKEE (reference sequence). V was trimmed by 1 base and J by 0 bases, leaving 15 bases between them. The CDR3 covers 17 residues. The CDR3 bases are TGTGCCAGCAGCTTGTTGCAGGTCCGTGCTAGCACAGATACGCAGTATTTT. Encoded protein: CASSLLQVRASTDTQYF.

V is TRBV6-6 and J is TRBJ2-7, with D possibly being TRBD1 (6 bases). CDR3 length: 15 residues. Germline V gene sequence: CDR1 MNHNY, CDR2 SVGAGI (reference sequence). V was pared by 7 bases and J by 0 bases, with 16 bases between. The CDR3 reads CASTRTAKTSYEQYF. DNA for the CDR3: TGTGCCAGCACACGGACAGCCAAAACCTCCTACGAGCAGTACTTC.

The V and J genes are TRBV6-2 or TRBV6-3 and TRBJ1-6; D is uncertain. Between the trimmed V and J ends, which lost 0 bases and 7 bases, there was a span of 13 bases. CDR1 MNHEY and CDR2 SVGEGT come from the germline V gene. There are 16 residues in the CDR3. CDR3 coding DNA: TGTGCCAGCAGTTACTCCGGGTCCTCCCGAAATTCACCCCTCCACTTT. Its protein is CASSYSGSSRNSPLHF.